What follows is one TCR beta chain and its context. It has no known antigen specificity. The input lacks base qualities; no much larger clone sits a single base away. The cohort comprised 710 or so healthy bone marrow donors. All cohort members were sampled while nominally healthy, although unrecorded immune exposures were likely present. The donor tested CMV seronegative and was one of the 352 seronegative cohort members. A peripheral blood sample was provided by each donor, and peripheral blood mononuclear cells were used for TCR beta sequencing. Genomic DNA was extracted from the blood cell samples with the Qiagen DNeasy Blood Extraction Kit. The record originates from a study of cytomegalovirus exposure and HLA in healthy donors (dated by TCRdb to about 2017). Turning to the overall study: An earlier analysis of approximately 640 of the donors reported 250 to 350 Gb of sequence data and more than 90 million unique TCR beta sequences from 150 million to 200 million T cells. The study used immunosequencing to profile the T cell repertoires of 600 to 850 subjects and linked those repertoires to cytomegalovirus serostatus. A later analysis re-analyzed previously published TCR beta repertoires from about 730 donors and added high-resolution HLA genotyping to study TCR occurrence patterns. All discovery cohort repertoires had been generated using a single sequencing platform. The number of typed donors differed by locus: about 629-640 for A, B, C, DRB1 and DQB1; 500 to 550 for DQA1; roughly 600 for DPA1; and about 470 for DPB1. Donor age, sex, ethnicity and CMV serostatus were compiled together with the repertoire data. The study aimed to test whether cataloging public T cell receptors could reveal signatures of past pathogen exposure. HLA typing included class I and class II loci at four-digit resolution. An earlier analysis of 587 of the donors used high-throughput TCR beta sequencing to judge whether each TCR beta V gene segment behaved as functional or pseudogenic. About 280 gigabases of sequencing data and around 80 million unique TCR sequences made up an early release that covered several hundred HLA-typed donors. To predict cytomegalovirus infection status, the study combined high-throughput TCR immunosequencing, statistical association of individual TCRs with disease status, and machine learning. On average, around 200,000 unique TCR beta nucleotide sequences were sequenced per donor among some 420 genotyped donors of the cohort, with roughly 18% of those sequences being non-productive. Rather than using new phenotypic data, the later analysis identified candidate immune exposures from TCR beta sequences and from how often those sequences occurred across donors. A separate validation cohort of 100 to 150 different subjects was used in addition to the roughly 670-subject first cohort. A later genetic analysis used genome-wide SNP genotypes for about 55% of the 666 donors, treating that subset as a discovery cohort. A few DR-DQ haplotypes were treated as single units for association and clustering because of strong linkage in the cohort. Of the 350 to 450 genotyped donors, roughly 80% were placed in the genetic ancestry cluster associated with self-reported Caucasian donors. Results and caveats for the whole study, not just this receptor: Because counts were too low, seventeen rarely observed V segments, including chromosome 9 orphons, were excluded from the earlier analysis of some 540 of the donors. This cohort had only TCR beta chains sequenced, and the lack of alpha or paired-chain data limited which features could be detected. Broadly in line with IMGT annotations, most TCR beta V segments showed up in productive rearrangements about 90% or about 30% of the time in an earlier analysis of roughly 590 of the donors. Immune exposure information for the cohort was limited to CMV serostatus. Because the 87-base-pair reads could not distinguish some IMGT-functional V segments, including TRBV6-2 and TRBV6-3, those segments were excluded. The study listed over 150 TCR beta chains as associated with cytomegalovirus. At a false discovery rate of 0.05, a later analysis linked around 17,000 TCR beta sequences to specific HLA alleles. In a later analysis, TCR association rates were found to vary across HLA loci, with the most associated TCRs seen for DRB1 alleles and the fewest for HLA-C alleles. Because HLA typing was missing for some donors at each locus, association tests included only the typed subset. According to a later analysis, most CMV-associated TCR beta chains appeared to be HLA-restricted, and the HLA associations seemed to be driven largely by CMV exposure. In a later genetic analysis, a missense DCLRE1C variant was associated with V-gene and J-gene trimming of TCR beta chains, and the association was replicated in an independent cohort. Most TCR sequences were observed very rarely across donors, whereas some public TCRs were present in many individuals. The presence/absence analyses assumed that sequencing depth was roughly uniform across donors, and that assumption may not be true. Linkage disequilibrium might explain the correlated functional status among segregating V segments, but an unknown experimental factor could not be ruled out. A further reported finding was that TCR beta sequences accurately predicted the HLA-A and HLA-B alleles for most subjects in the first cohort. In a later analysis, HLA-associated TCR beta chains were found to be more clonally expanded and to have lower generation probabilities than equally common non-associated chains. The authors suggested that the approach could potentially be generalized to other disease states and immunological phenotypes. In vitro tests confirmed that three of the cytomegalovirus-associated TCR beta chains recognize cytomegalovirus antigens. Strong co-occurrence of HLA alleles, especially DR and DQ, made assigning TCR associations to individual alleles difficult. According to a later genetic analysis, donors in an Asian-associated ancestry cluster had fewer N-insertions in productive TCRs than the approximately 690-donor mean. In both the original and validation cohorts, the classifier was reported to diagnose cytomegalovirus status with high specificity and sensitivity. A cluster of highly shared sequence variants was judged likely to represent a technical artifact of the sequencing pipeline. A later analysis reported that several top co-occurrence clusters appeared linked to parvovirus B19, influenza, CMV and Epstein-Barr virus.

From the germline V gene, CDR1 is LGHNA and CDR2 is YNFKEQ. Counted from cysteine to phenylalanine, this CDR3 has 15 amino acids. This entry keeps only the CDR3 DNA: 45 bases, framed from base 1. The germline ends are 12 bases apart after V is trimmed by 3 bases and J by 2 bases. Receptor libraries were prepared by the immunoSEQ multiplex PCR assay. The multiplex PCR relied on a mix of 60 forward primers for TCR Vbeta segments and 13 reverse primers for TCR Jbeta segments. The CDR3 region of rearranged TCR beta genes was amplified from genomic DNA with a multiplex PCR assay. The amplified TCR beta libraries were sequenced on the Illumina HiSeq System as 87-base-pair reads. The study's processing was this. In a later analysis, 70 million to 95 million unique TCR beta chains were counted across the 666 repertoires, and roughly 10 million of these chains were shared by at least two donors. A nearest-neighbor algorithm error-corrected the raw reads and collapsed the reads into unique sequences, merging closely related sequences to remove PCR and sequencing errors. To assign V, D and J gene segments, CDR3 sequences were aligned to IMGT reference sequences. For a sequence to be retained, a match of at least six nucleotides to both a V gene segment and a J gene segment was required. Rearrangements were classified as productive when the CDR3 lacked stop codons and remained in frame with V and J, and all other rearrangements were classified as non-productive. CDR3 was defined by IMGT convention, running from the second conserved V-encoded cysteine to the conserved J-encoded phenylalanine. The earlier analysis of about 590 of the donors excluded sequences that lacked an unambiguous match to a single V gene segment. In an earlier analysis of a few hundred of the donors, a V segment was called functional when productive rearrangements were above 56.7%, and segregating when the standard deviation between donors exceeded 5%. A statistical classification framework was developed to diagnose cytomegalovirus status using the catalog of TCR beta chain sequences. V and J gene assignment, in a later analysis, came from comparing TCR nucleotide sequences with IMGT/GENE-DB human TR gene sequences. A later analysis assigned CDR3 sequences and most-parsimonious VDJ recombination scenarios with the TCRdist pipeline. In a later analysis, every TCR beta chain was defined by the combination of its CDR3 amino acid sequence and its V-gene family, and reads without a unique V-gene family were dropped. In a later analysis, 450 to 600 highly shared, low-generation-probability nucleotide sequences were removed to address suspected cross-contamination and a sequencing artifact. In a later analysis, a clonal expansion index for each public chain was calculated from normalized within-repertoire ranks of inferred template counts. In a later analysis, generation probabilities were computed using a VDJ recombination model fitted to out-of-frame rearrangements, and the results were checked against IGoR. In a later analysis, hypergeometric tests were used to score TCR-TCR, TCR-HLA and TCR-CMV co-occurrence, with a repertoire-size bias correction applied to TCR pairs. A later analysis estimated false discovery rates by permuting HLA or CMV assignments 20 times. A later analysis grouped co-occurring TCRs with DBSCAN, adding TCRdist sequence similarity when clustering within HLA-allele-positive subsets. Repertoires with fewer than 30,000 or more than 120,000 public chains, plus five repertoires with anomalous nucleotide sharing, were excluded from co-occurrence clustering. TCRdb stores this immuneACCESS table with in-frame sequences only. Part of the clones is absent; in the studies checked, under half of the shortfall reflects unresolved V genes, and no reason is known for the rest. The V and J calls and the clone size are those of that table, but D and trimming were determined from the DNA. For this sample there are fewer than 200,000 clones; roughly nine tenths appear just once. About 0.85% of the sample lies in the top ten.

Recombination joined TRBV4-2 with TRBJ2-3, and possibly TRBD2, on 5 matching bases. The sequencing sample was made of PBMCs. This TCR derives from a woman in her 30s in good health and CMV-seronegative. The DNA reads TGTGCCAGCAGCCACGCTCGGGGATCCACAGATACGCAGTATTTT. It translates as CASSHARGSTDTQYF.